This TCR beta chain derives from a study of blood T cell repertoires in COVID-19 (dated by TCRdb to about 2020). Regarding the study in general: Recovered participants in ImmuneRACE Cohort 3 were defined by two consecutive negative NP/OP PCR tests, clearance by a healthcare professional, or resolution of symptoms. Where HLA class I and class II types were available, the types were taken from metadata supplied by the sample provider, not from assay-based typing. The sample metadata nearly always contained a de-identified subject ID, COVID-19 status, age in years and sex. The repertoires were made available in a free public database intended to serve as a resource for research on the immune response to SARS-CoV-2. The samples were drawn from the first 160 participants of the ongoing ImmuneRACE study and from 1,200 or so subjects provided by 6 global collaborators. The material from the prospective study consisted of cDNA or gDNA derived from T cells, B-cell-depleted T cells, or PBMCs. The collaborator samples originated in the United States, Italy and Spain and spanned the acute and convalescent phases of COVID-19. Deeply sampled blood TCRbeta repertoires from subjects exposed to, actively infected with, or recovered from COVID-19 were included in the dataset.

TCRbeta CDR3 regions were amplified from genomic DNA using the immunoSEQ Assay, a bias-controlled multiplex PCR. Processing in the source paper ran as follows. Nucleated cell counts per sample were estimated from amplification of reference gene primers within the assay. Sequence reads were collapsed and filtered to measure the absolute abundance of every unique TCRbeta CDR3 rearrangement. For each sample, productive Simpson clonality was calculated as the square root of Simpson's diversity index over productive rearrangements. Drawn from immuneACCESS, this table holds only the in-frame rearrangements with V and J called that TCRdb kept. Clones are partly lost; checked studies trace under half to an unresolved V gene and leave the rest unexplained. V, J and clone size were drawn from that table, and D and trimming were deduced from the DNA. This sample has some 300,000 clones in its table, and 88% of those were observed once. The ten largest clonotypes hold 2% to 2.5% of the sample.

Reading from cysteine to phenylalanine, the CDR3 counts 17 amino acids. The sequence is cut down to CDR3 DNA, 51 bases in frame from base 1. V is reduced by 4 bases and J by 5 bases, leaving a spacing of 23 bases between them. CDR1 KGHSH and CDR2 LQKENI were looked up in the germline V gene. Turning to this clone: There is no known antigen for this receptor. Per-base qualities were not stored, and no clone one base away is much larger.

Participants in the prospective study were aged about 18 to 95 years, lived in 20 to 30 United States geographic areas, and enrolled through a virtual design. In the prospective study, participants were assigned to cohorts based on the clinical history participants reported in a screening survey and a study questionnaire. Mobile phlebotomists in the prospective study collected whole blood, serum and a nasopharyngeal or oropharyngeal swab from every participant. Participants in the prospective study had the option to provide additional blood draws and questionnaires over an approximately two-month period. Blood samples from the prospective study were shipped frozen or at room temperature prior to DNA extraction. General conclusions and limits of the study: Clinical and demographic metadata were provided uncurated, with the amount varying by source and participant.

The sequenced sample was PBMCs or T cells enriched from blood (not recorded which). Rearrangement joined TRBV18 to TRBJ1-2; TRBD1 is possibly the D segment (6 matching bases). The source of this sequence is a woman aged 55-69 years in a cohort exposed to, infected with or recovered from COVID-19 (not recorded which). The CDR3 region reads CASSHRWAGEGAYGYTF. The nucleotide sequence is given as TGTGCCAGCTCACACCGTTGGGCAGGGGAAGGGGCATATGGCTACACCTTC.